This T cell receptor (beta chain) was documented in a study of PD-L1 blockade in urothelial cancer. Study context: Enrolled patients had been treated previously with 0 to 3 chemotherapy regimens.

Notes on the study in general: Sub-median blood TCR clonality before treatment predicted longer survival.

The CDR3 is 15 residues long. V was clipped by 0 bases and J by 4 bases, with 11 bases between them. Germline CDR1 reads SGDLS; CDR2 reads YYNGEE. The data were produced by immunoSEQ multiplex PCR, yet TCRdb's version contains in-frame clones alone and is incomplete. The sample lists approximately 67,000 clones, about 90% occurring once. The time point denotes: pretreatment peripheral blood. In the case of this clone: Its cognate antigen is unknown.

The starting material was PBMCs, obtained around atezolizumab (anti-PD-L1) treatment. The rearrangement uses TRBV9 and TRBJ1-3, with D possibly matching TRBD1 (5 bases). The TCR sequence derives from a man aged 60 to 69 with urothelial cancer. CDR3 sequence (DNA): TGTGCCAGCAGCGTAGGGTGGGGGGACGGAAACACCATATATTTT. It codes for CASSVGWGDGNTIYF.